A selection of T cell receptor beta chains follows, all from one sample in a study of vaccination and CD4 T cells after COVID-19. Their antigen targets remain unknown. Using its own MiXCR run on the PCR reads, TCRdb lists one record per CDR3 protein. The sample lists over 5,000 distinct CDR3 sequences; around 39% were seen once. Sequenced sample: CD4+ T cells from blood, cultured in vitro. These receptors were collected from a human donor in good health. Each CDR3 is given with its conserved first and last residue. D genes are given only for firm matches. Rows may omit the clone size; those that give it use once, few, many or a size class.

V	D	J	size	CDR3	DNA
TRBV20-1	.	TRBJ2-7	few	CSVGTPYEQYF	TGCAGTGTCGGGACACCCTACGAGCAGTACTTC
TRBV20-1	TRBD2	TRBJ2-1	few	CSAIAGGPNEQFF	TGCAGTGCTATAGCGGGGGGTCCCAATGAGCAGTTCTTC
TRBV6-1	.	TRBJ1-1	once	CASSEKGALNTEAFF	TGTGCCAGCAGTGAAAAAGGGGCTTTGAACACTGAAGCTTTCTTT
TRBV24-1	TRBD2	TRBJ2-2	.	CATTIAGFPAGELFF	TGTGCCACCACGATAGCGGGGTTTCCGGCCGGGGAGCTGTTTTTT
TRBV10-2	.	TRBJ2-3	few	CASLHPLTDTQYF	TGCGCCAGCCTTCACCCCCTCACAGATACGCAGTATTTT
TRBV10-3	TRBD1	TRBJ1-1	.	CAIVGQDTEAFF	TGTGCCATCGTCGGACAGGACACTGAAGCTTTCTTT
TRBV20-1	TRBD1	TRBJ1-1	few	CSANKGPGQGTSQAFF	TGCAGTGCCAACAAGGGCCCGGGACAGGGAACCTCTCAAGCTTTCTTT
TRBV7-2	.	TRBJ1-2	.	CASSLSSQVGYGYTF	TGTGCCAGCAGCTTATCTTCACAGGTCGGCTATGGCTACACCTTC
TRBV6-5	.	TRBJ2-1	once	CASSYSTIGGEYNEQFF	TGTGCCAGCAGTTACTCGACAATCGGCGGGGAATACAATGAGCAGTTCTTC
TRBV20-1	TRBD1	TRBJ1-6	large	CSALRQGLESYNSPLHF	TGCAGTGCTCTACGACAGGGTTTGGAATCCTATAATTCACCCCTCCACTTT
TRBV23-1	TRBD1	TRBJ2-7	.	CASIRDRVFCCEQYF	TGCGCCAGCATCAGAGACAGGGTCTTTTGCTGCGAGCAGTACTTC
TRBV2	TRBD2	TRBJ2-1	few	CASRGGTLSNEQFF	TGTGCCAGCAGGGGGGGGACGTTAAGCAATGAGCAGTTCTTC
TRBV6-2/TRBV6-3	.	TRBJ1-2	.	CASRTTGKNNYGYTF	TGTGCCAGCAGGACCACAGGGAAAAATAACTATGGCTACACCTTC
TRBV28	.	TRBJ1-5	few	CASSALLSGGNQPQHF	TGTGCCAGCAGTGCCCTCCTCTCAGGGGGCAATCAGCCCCAGCATTTT
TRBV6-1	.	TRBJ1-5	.	CASSVDQPQHF	TGTGCCAGCAGTGTGGATCAGCCCCAGCATTTT